These 29 T cell receptor beta chains were all obtained from the same sample, sequenced in a study of blood T cells in healthy people across ages. Next came a second PCR, run for about 7 to 12 cycles, which used a sample-barcoded 5' primer along with a J-beta primer mix. MiXCR, applied by TCRdb to the 5' RACE reads, yields one record per CDR3 protein. The profile shows about 840,000 distinct CDR3 sequences, about 29% of them singletons. A further study also used this sample, focusing on T cells of mothers and their children.

Sequenced sample: blood. Source of these receptors: a woman aged 40 to 50 in good health.

This clonotype was seen only a few times. This rearrangement joins TRBV7-9 to TRBJ2-1; D uncertain. The V gene lost 4 bases and the J gene lost 6 bases, with 16 bases spanning the gap. The CDR3 covers 15 residues. CDR1 SEHNR and CDR2 FQNEAQ come from the germline V gene (reference sequence). This CDR3 is CASSSTRPLPNEQFF. DNA for the CDR3: TGTGCCAGCAGCTCGACCCGACCCCTCCCCAATGAGCAGTTCTTC.

The chain has TRBV12-3 or TRBV12-4 and TRBJ2-3; D gene unclear. The ends were cut back, 1 base at V and 6 bases at J, with 11 bases in the middle. The CDR3 has 14 residues. DNA for the CDR3: TGTGCCAGCAGTTTAGGGCAGCCTCCGGATACGCAGTATTTT. The encoded protein is CASSLGQPPDTQYF.

This clonotype has just a few counts. One end of the junction is discordant with germline, which a read error may explain. The rearrangement links TRBV6-1 to TRBJ1-1; 8 bases line up with TRBD1. Germline-derived CDR1 and CDR2 are MNHNS and SASEGT. CDR3 size: 17 residues. CDR3 residues: CASKPGQGWSMNTEAFF. CDR3 DNA: TGTGCTAGCAAACCTGGACAGGGTTGGTCCATGAACACTGAAGCTTTCTTT.

The chain has TRBV12-3 or TRBV12-4 and TRBJ2-3; D perhaps matches TRBD2 (5 bases). This CDR3 has 11 amino acids. With 11 bases removed from V and 0 bases from J, the gap between germline ends came to 6 bases. CDR3 sequence reads: CACGSTDTQYF. The CDR3, as DNA: TGTGCCTGCGGGAGCACAGATACGCAGTATTTT.

The chain has TRBV5-1 and TRBJ1-4, with D unresolved. Per germline, CDR1 SGHRS and CDR2 YFSETQ. This CDR3 is 13 amino acids long. V was trimmed by 0 bases and J by 6 bases, leaving 6 bases between them. CDR3 in amino acids: CASSLGPDEKLFF. The CDR3 DNA is TGCGCCAGCAGCTTGGGGCCTGATGAAAAACTGTTTTTT. The whole variable domain, filled in from reference TRBV5-1 and TRBJ1-4, reads KAGVTQTPRYLIKTRGQQVTLSCSPISGHRSVSWYQQTPGQGLQFLFEYFSETQRNKGNFPGRFSGRQFSNSRSEMNVSTLELGDSALYLCASSLGPDEKLFFGSGTQLSVL.

In this sample, this clonotype turned up many times. The chain is built from TRBV10-3 and TRBJ2-5; D possibly uses TRBD1 or TRBD2 (5 bases each). The V gene's germline CDR1 is ENHRY and CDR2 SYGVKD. The ends were cut back, 2 bases at V and 5 bases at J, with 12 bases in the middle. This CDR3 comprises 14 residues. This CDR3 reads CAISEGDPGETQYF. The CDR3 region has the DNA TGTGCCATCAGTGAGGGGGACCCTGGGGAGACCCAGTACTTC.

The J gene is TRBJ2-5, the V gene TRBV27, with 7 bases identical to TRBD2. J lost 2 bases, V lost 1 base, and 7 bases had no gene match. The CDR3 is 16 amino acids. CDR1 and CDR2 (germline): MNHEY, SMNVEV (reference sequence). CDR3 sequence reads: CASSLLLGGMQETQYF. The CDR3 DNA follows: TGTGCCAGCAGTTTATTATTGGGAGGGATGCAAGAGACCCAGTACTTC.

There are many counts of this clonotype. The rearrangement uses TRBV5-1 and TRBJ2-7; 8 bases agree with TRBD1. Germline CDR1 is SGHRS and CDR2 is YFSETQ. The V segment lost 3 bases and the J segment 3 bases; nucleotides outside the gene matches: 5. The CDR3 contains 14 residues. As DNA, the CDR3 is TGCGCCAGCAGCTCACAGGGGGTCGGCTACGAGCAGTACTTC. Amino acids: CASSSQGVGYEQYF.

V is TRBV7-6 and J is TRBJ2-5; D is undetermined. This CDR3 region has 14 residues. The germline CDR1 and CDR2 sequences are SGHVS and FNYEAQ. Trimming stripped 1 base from V and 4 bases from J, with 10 bases between. CDR3 nucleotides: TGTGCCAGCAGCTTAGTTGAGCGAGGAGAGACCCAGTACTTC. Translation gives CASSLVERGETQYF.

This clonotype has a handful of counts. The chain joins TRBV7-8 to TRBJ1-1; D gene unclear. The CDR3 consists of 13 residues. Germline V gene data show CDR1 as SGHVS and CDR2 as FQNEAQ. Between the trimmed V and J ends, which lost 7 bases and 4 bases, there was a span of 13 bases. CDR3 coding DNA: TGTGCCAGCACCGTGAGAGAGATCACTGAAGCTTTCTTT. Translation: CASTVREITEAFF.

This clonotype was picked up many times. The V and J genes are TRBV7-2 and TRBJ1-2, with TRBD1 matching 8 bases. The CDR3 runs 17 residues. Trimming cost V 4 bases and J 1 base; bases outside gene matches: 11. Per germline, CDR1 SGHTA and CDR2 FQGNSA. The CDR3 DNA is TGTGCCAGCAGCTCCGATCCTCAGGGGGCGCTTAACTATGGCTACACCTTC. This sequence encodes CASSSDPQGALNYGYTF.

Many counts were recorded for this clonotype. The rearrangement joins TRBV15 to TRBJ2-1, with TRBD1 as a possible D gene (6 bases). The CDR3 is 13 amino acids. The germline CDR1 and CDR2 sequences are LNHNV and YYDKDF (reference sequence). The V gene lost 3 bases and the J gene lost 6 bases, with 9 bases spanning the gap. The CDR3 spells CATSRQGLNEQFF. CDR3 DNA sequence: TGTGCCACCAGCAGGCAGGGGCTCAATGAGCAGTTCTTC. Combining the CDR3 with reference TRBV15 and TRBJ2-1 gives the whole variable domain DAMVIQNPRYQVTQFGKPVTLSCSQTLNHNVMYWYQQKSSQAPKLLFHYYDKDFNNEADTPDNFQSRRPNTSFCFLDIRSPGLGDTAMYLCATSRQGLNEQFFGPGTRLTVL.

This chain joins TRBV27 and TRBJ1-1; perhaps TRBD1 as D (5 bases). The CDR3 runs 14 residues. Germline-derived CDR1 and CDR2 are MNHEY and SMNVEV (reference sequence). The germline V and J ends were trimmed by 4 bases and 3 bases, with 12 bases remaining between them. The CDR3 region is CASSSRQYYTEAFF. DNA of the CDR3: TGTGCCAGCAGTTCCAGACAGTATTACACTGAAGCTTTCTTT.

The chain recombines TRBV28 with TRBJ1-2, with 7 bases matching TRBD1. The germline gives CDR1 MDHEN, CDR2 SYDVKM. The V and J ends lost 3 bases and 3 bases, in that order; junction bases with no gene match: 4. CDR3 length equals 14 residues. CDR3 nucleotides: TGTGCCAGCAGTTTGCAGGGGGTTTACTATGGCTACACCTTC. The encoded protein is CASSLQGVYYGYTF.

In this sample, this clonotype turned up a few times. J is TRBJ2-7 and V is TRBV9; tentatively, D is TRBD1 (6 bases). The V end was cut by 3 bases, the J end by 2 bases, with 15 bases between. This CDR3 spans 15 amino acids. Germline V gene sequence: CDR1 SGDLS, CDR2 YYNGEE. In nucleotides, the CDR3 is TGTGCCAGCAGCGACGGACAGACTTCCACCTACGAGCAGTACTTC. It yields the protein CASSDGQTSTYEQYF. The full variable domain, its missing parts supplied by reference TRBV9 and TRBJ2-7, is DSGVTQTPKHLITATGQRVTLRCSPRSGDLSVYWYQQSLDQGLQFLIQYYNGEERAKGNILERFSAQQFPDLHSELNLSSLELGDSALYFCASSDGQTSTYEQYFGPGTRLTVT.

V usage is TRBV3-1 and J usage is TRBJ2-4, with 12 bases aligning to TRBD2. This CDR3 spans 14 amino acids. Germline values: CDR1 LGHDT, CDR2 YNNKEL (reference sequence). V lost 4 bases and J lost 15; bases outside the gene matches: 10. CDR3 DNA: TGTGCCAGCAGCCCACTACTAGCGGGGGGCGGACGGTACTTC. Its protein product is CASSPLLAGGGRYF.

Comments on this clonotype: This CDR3 is missing its conserved last phenylalanine or tryptophan, likely due to a read error. The chain employs TRBV9 and TRBJ2-7; the match to TRBD1 covers 7 bases. The CDR3 extends over 13 amino acids. Per germline, CDR1 SGDLS and CDR2 YYNGEE. V lost 3 bases, J lost 5 bases, and 5 bases stayed unmatched. The CDR3 here is CASSAGTVNEQYS. CDR3 in DNA: TGTGCCAGCAGCGCAGGGACAGTCAACGAGCAGTACTCC.

A few counts support this clonotype. This sequence joins TRBV7-3 and TRBJ1-2, with a weak D call TRBD1 (6 bases). V dropped 5 bases and J dropped 13 bases, with 17 bases sitting between them. Per germline, CDR1 SGHTA and CDR2 FQGTGA. The CDR3 is 12 residues long. CDR3 protein: CASSGRTGRITF. The CDR3 coding sequence is TGTGCCAGCAGCGGCAGAACAGGGAGGATCACCTTC.

This sequence joins TRBV27 and TRBJ2-4; 7 nucleotides line up with TRBD1. The length of the CDR3 is 13 residues. V lost 5 bases and J lost 6; bases outside the gene matches: 4. Germline assignment: CDR1 MNHEY and CDR2 SMNVEV (reference sequence). CDR3 in amino acids: CASSRQGVNIQYF. DNA of the CDR3: TGTGCCAGCAGTCGACAGGGCGTAAACATTCAGTACTTC.

There are a few counts of this clonotype. The chain couples TRBV7-2 to TRBJ2-5; the match to TRBD1 covers 9 bases. The last part of the DNA fits TRBJ2-7 better; the J call may be wrong. Germline-derived CDR1 and CDR2 are SGHTA and FQGNSA. The CDR3 consists of 15 residues. DNA for the CDR3: TGTGCCAGCCGCCCAGTGGGGGACAGGGCCCTCGAGCAGTACTTC. Translated: CASRPVGDRALEQYF.

The sample holds a few counts of this clonotype. The rearrangement links TRBV12-3 or TRBV12-4 to TRBJ2-3; possible D gene TRBD1, 5 bases. Trimming pared 3 bases from V and 6 bases from J, leaving 13 bases between. CDR3 length: 14 amino acids. Here the CDR3 DNA reads TGTGCCAGCAGTTTGGTTAGGACAATGGATACGCAGTATTTT. Its protein product is CASSLVRTMDTQYF.

The chain recombines TRBV25-1 with TRBJ2-1; D not resolved. Germline V gene data show CDR1 as MGHDK and CDR2 as SYGVNS. Trimming removed 2 bases from V and 2 bases from J, with 19 bases in between. This CDR3 is 18 amino acids long. This CDR3 is CASSESRVGQLPYNEQFF. DNA for the CDR3: TGTGCCAGCAGTGAAAGTAGGGTGGGTCAGCTTCCCTACAATGAGCAGTTCTTC.

The rearrangement joins TRBV6-5 to TRBJ2-3, with D perhaps matching TRBD1 (6 bases). V lost 6 bases, J lost 1 base, and 11 bases lay in between. The CDR3 covers 14 residues. The V gene's germline CDR1 is MNHEY and CDR2 SVGAGI. The chain's CDR3 is CASRKTGRTDTQYF. DNA of the CDR3: TGTGCCAGCAGGAAGACAGGACGCACAGATACGCAGTATTTT.

The rearrangement links TRBV5-1 to TRBJ2-3, with D uncertain. Per germline, CDR1 SGHRS and CDR2 YFSETQ. The length of the CDR3 is 13 residues. The germline V and J ends were trimmed by 4 bases and 3 bases, with 9 bases remaining between them. The CDR3 nucleotides read TGCGCCAGCAGCCTTGGGAAAACAGATACGCAGTATTTT. Translating gives CASSLGKTDTQYF. The variable domain in full, completed from reference TRBV5-1 and TRBJ2-3, reads KAGVTQTPRYLIKTRGQQVTLSCSPISGHRSVSWYQQTPGQGLQFLFEYFSETQRNKGNFPGRFSGRQFSNSRSEMNVSTLELGDSALYLCASSLGKTDTQYFGPGTRLTVL.

There are many counts of this clonotype. The genes are TRBV29-1 and TRBJ1-1; TRBD1 might be the D (5 bases). The CDR3 contains 14 residues. Trimming pared 7 bases from V and 1 base from J, leaving 16 bases between. Per the germline V gene, CDR1 is SQVTM and CDR2 is ANQGSEA. The CDR3 nucleotides are TGCAGCGCATCGTTTGGGGGAGCGAACACTGAAGCTTTCTTT. Translation: CSASFGGANTEAFF.

The rearrangement uses TRBV28 and TRBJ1-2, with D uncertain. CDR3 length equals 15 residues. Germline V lookup: CDR1 MDHEN, CDR2 SYDVKM. V lost 5 bases to trimming and J lost 0 bases, with 13 bases between them. CDR3 in DNA: TGTGCCAGCAGTCTTCACTCGGGCTCTAACTATGGCTACACCTTC. Its translation: CASSLHSGSNYGYTF.

Only a few counts were recorded for this clonotype. The chain recombines TRBV20-1 with TRBJ1-5, with TRBD1 as a possible D gene (5 bases). The germline V gene encodes CDR1 DFQATT and CDR2 SNEGSKA (reference sequence). The V and J ends lost 3 bases and 0 bases respectively, with 9 bases between them. The CDR3 loop spans 14 amino acids. The CDR3 DNA follows: TGCAGTGCTAGTAAGGGGAATAGCAATCAGCCCCAGCATTTT. Residues: CSASKGNSNQPQHF.

The table lists this clonotype with many counts. V gene TRBV25-1 combines with J gene TRBJ1-1, with D unclear. Germline V gene lookup returns CDR1 MGHDK and CDR2 SYGVNS. There are 13 residues in the CDR3. With 6 bases removed from V and 10 bases from J, the gap between germline ends came to 18 bases. This CDR3 reads CASSPGSPLRAFF. The CDR3 region has the DNA TGTGCCAGCAGCCCGGGATCGCCCCTACGAGCTTTCTTT.

This clonotype was found a few times. The chain recombines TRBV28 with TRBJ2-5; 8 bases are shared with TRBD1. This CDR3 comprises 16 residues. After removal of 2 bases from V and 7 bases from J, the junction contained 12 bases not matched to a gene. Germline lookup yields CDR1 MDHEN and CDR2 SYDVKM. Here the CDR3 reads CASSLVRTGQGGTQYF. CDR3 in DNA: TGTGCCAGCAGTTTAGTGCGGACAGGGCAGGGGGGGACCCAGTACTTC.